This T cell receptor beta chain was captured by sequencing in a study of cytomegalovirus exposure and HLA in healthy donors. The PCR had 60 Vbeta and 13 Jbeta primers. The assay was immunoSEQ multiplex PCR, and TCRdb's table has in-frame clones only and misses some. Its table records 200,000 or so clones. The ends lost 4 bases at V and 8 bases at J; junction bases unmatched: 8. CDR3 length: 15 amino acids. Germline loops: CDR1 LNHNV, CDR2 YYDKDF (reference sequence). Comments on this clone: Its specificity is unknown.

Study results and limitations: CMV serostatus was the sole immune exposure data available. What a later analysis showed was that several of the most significant clusters appeared linked to common viral pathogens. Segments of the TCR beta V type were, in most cases, productive about 90% or about 30% of the time in an earlier analysis.

This clonotype was sampled from a girl aged 2 to 9 in good health and CMV-seropositive. V gene TRBV15 combines with J gene TRBJ1-6, with 7 bases that match TRBD1. Sequencing used PBMCs. This chain's CDR3 is CATSTHRDRYSPLHF. CDR3 nucleotides: TGTGCCACCAGCACACACCGGGACAGATATTCACCCCTCCACTTT.